The next 25 T cell receptor beta chains were all read from a single sample in a study of blood T cell repertoires in COVID-19. The data were produced by immunoSEQ multiplex PCR, yet TCRdb's version contains in-frame clones alone and is incomplete. Among about 300,000 clones, 85% to 90% were seen once, and the ten largest hold about 4.2%. Specimen: PBMCs or T cells enriched from blood (not recorded which). All receptors come from a man in his thirties or forties who had recovered from COVID-19.

The chain links TRBV7-9 to TRBJ1-6; 7 positions agree with TRBD1. The CDR3 length is 16 residues. Germline V CDR1 and CDR2: SEHNR, FQNEAQ (reference sequence). Unmatched junction bases numbered 7, after V lost 8 bases and J lost 0 bases. This CDR3 is CASQVRGSSYNSPLHF. CDR3 sequence (DNA): TGTGCCAGCCAGGTCAGGGGGAGCTCCTATAATTCACCCCTCCACTTT. Filled out from reference TRBV7-9 and TRBJ1-6, the complete variable domain reads DTGVSQNPRHKITKRGQNVTFRCDPISEHNRLYWYRQTLGQGPEFLTYFQNEAQLEKSRLLSDRFSAERPKGSFSTLEIQRTEQGDSAMYLCASQVRGSSYNSPLHFGNGTRLTVT.

The chain carries TRBV7-2 and TRBJ2-5; D is unresolved. The germline V and J ends were trimmed by 5 bases and 0 bases, with 13 bases remaining between them. The V gene's germline CDR1 is SGHTA and CDR2 FQGNSA. The CDR3 totals 15 residues. The CDR3 nucleotides are TGTGCCAGCAGCCCGACTTTACCGTACCAAGAGACCCAGTACTTC. It encodes CASSPTLPYQETQYF.

The table lists this clone with a few counts. The CDR3 region is CASSQDAGTTGELFF. DNA of the CDR3: TGTGCCAGCAGCCAAGATGCGGGCACCACCGGGGAGCTGTTTTTT. The rearrangement joins TRBV4-2 to TRBJ2-2, with D maybe TRBD2 (5 bases). From germline, CDR1 is LGHNA and CDR2 YNFKEQ. V was pared by 0 bases and J by 4 bases, with 9 bases between. CDR3 length: 15 amino acids.

The chain is built from TRBV14 and TRBJ1-6, with TRBD1 matching over 8 bases. V dropped 1 base and J dropped 6; count of bases not matched to a gene: 5. The germline gives CDR1 SGHDN, CDR2 FVKESK. This CDR3 comprises 16 residues. CDR3 protein: CASSQGTGQANSPLHF. In DNA, the CDR3 is TGTGCCAGCAGCCAAGGGACGGGACAGGCTAATTCACCCCTCCACTTT.

The chain is built from TRBV7-9 and TRBJ2-4, with a weak D call TRBD2 (6 bases). The CDR3 is made up of 14 amino acids. The V end lost 5 bases, the J end lost 4 bases, and 12 bases lay between the germline ends. Germline V gene sequence: CDR1 SEHNR, CDR2 FQNEAQ (reference sequence). The CDR3 loop reads CASSPGDFKNIQYF. The CDR3 DNA is TGTGCCAGCAGCCCCGGGGACTTTAAAAACATTCAGTACTTC.

The V gene is TRBV2, the J gene TRBJ1-4; D perhaps matches TRBD1 (6 bases). The germline V and J ends were trimmed by 4 bases and 8 bases, with 14 bases remaining between them. The CDR3 is made up of 14 amino acids. Germline V gene sequence: CDR1 SNHLY, CDR2 FYNNEI. CDR3 amino acids: CASSVLQGREKLFF. In DNA form, the CDR3 reads TGTGCCAGCAGTGTCTTACAGGGTCGAGAAAAACTGTTTTTT. Variable domain in full (rest from reference TRBV2 and TRBJ1-4): EPEVTQTPSHQVTQMGQEVILRCVPISNHLYFYWYRQILGQKVEFLVSFYNNEISEKSEIFDDQFSVERPDGSNFTLKIRSTKLEDSAMYFCASSVLQGREKLFFGSGTQLSVL.

J is TRBJ1-1 and V is TRBV5-8; 10 nucleotides align to TRBD1. Germline CDR1 and CDR2: SGHTS and YDEGEE. The V segment lost 4 bases and the J segment 6 bases; nucleotides outside the gene matches: 6. This CDR3 spans 14 amino acids. DNA of the CDR3: TGTGCCAGCAGCGTCGGACAGGGGGTCGCTGAAGCTTTCTTT. It is translated as CASSVGQGVAEAFF.

The chain combines TRBV2 with TRBJ2-2; 7 nucleotides align to TRBD1. The CDR3 runs to 17 residues. V shed 6 bases, J shed 3 bases, and the junction held 13 bases outside the gene matches. The germline CDR1 and CDR2 sequences are SNHLY and FYNNEI. The CDR3 protein is CASSLDRDPKDTGELFF. CDR3 in DNA: TGTGCCAGCAGCCTTGACAGGGATCCTAAGGACACCGGGGAGCTGTTTTTT.

This chain links TRBV29-1 with TRBJ2-1; 8 positions agree with TRBD2. Germline trimming cut 4 bases from V and 3 bases from J; bases unmatched to any gene: 8. The CDR3 consists of 15 residues. Per the germline V gene, CDR1 is SQVTM and CDR2 is ANQGSEA. The chain's CDR3 is CSVGYSGTDYNEQFF. The CDR3 DNA reads TGCAGCGTTGGATATAGCGGGACGGACTACAATGAGCAGTTCTTC.

Remarks on this clone: The same CDR3 also results from other DNA sequences found in this sample. The rearrangement links TRBV9 to TRBJ2-7; no definite D call. The V and J ends lost 4 bases and 0 bases respectively, with 11 bases between them. This CDR3 comprises 14 residues. In germline, CDR1 is SGDLS, CDR2 YYNGEE. The CDR3 here is CASSPRLNSYEQYF. The CDR3 DNA reads as TGTGCCAGCAGCCCAAGACTGAACTCCTACGAGCAGTACTTC.

This chain links TRBV10-1 with TRBJ2-1, with D maybe TRBD1 (5 bases). The CDR3 spans 17 residues. V lost 4 bases to trimming and J lost 10 bases, with 26 bases between them. Germline-derived CDR1 and CDR2 are WNHNN and SYGVQD (reference sequence). DNA of the CDR3: TGCGCCAGCAGTGCGTATTCCAGGACAAAGCCCCTCAGGGAGCAGTTCTTC. It yields the protein CASSAYSRTKPLREQFF.

The V gene is TRBV19, the J gene TRBJ1-1; D ambiguous. Per germline, CDR1 LNHDA and CDR2 SQIVND (reference sequence). This CDR3 has 13 residues. Trimming left V 8 bases short and J 1 base short, with 11 bases between. CDR3 coding DNA: TGTGCCAGTTTGACACGGCCGAACACTGAAGCTTTCTTT. This sequence encodes CASLTRPNTEAFF.

V usage is TRBV12-3 or TRBV12-4 and J usage is TRBJ1-3, with 10 bases that match TRBD1. V trimming: 6 bases; J trimming: 8 bases; junction bases outside the gene matches: 4. The CDR3 has 13 amino acids. The CDR3: CASSWDRGHTIYF. The CDR3 nucleotides are TGTGCCAGCAGCTGGGACAGGGGACACACCATATATTTT.

Only one count was recorded for this clone. J is TRBJ2-7 and V is TRBV11-1; 13 bases map to TRBD2. The CDR3 loop spans 15 amino acids. Losses at the gene ends were 5 bases for V and 6 bases for J; bases not matched to a gene: 7. CDR1 and CDR2 (germline): SGHAT, FQDESV (reference sequence). The CDR3 here is CASSPGLAGVAEQYF. CDR3 DNA sequence: TGTGCCAGCAGCCCCGGACTAGCGGGAGTCGCCGAGCAGTACTTC.

The rearrangement links TRBV6-5 to TRBJ2-7; D is uncertain. With 0 bases removed from V and 2 bases from J, the gap between germline ends came to 8 bases. CDR1 and CDR2 (germline): MNHEY, SVGAGI. The CDR3 extends over 14 amino acids. This CDR3 reads CASSYSAETYEQYF. The CDR3 DNA reads TGTGCCAGCAGTTACTCGGCGGAGACCTACGAGCAGTACTTC.

This clone was detected many times. V and J are TRBV29-1 and TRBJ1-2; possible D gene TRBD1, 6 bases. Trimming left V 4 bases short and J 7 bases short, with 13 bases between. Germline V lookup: CDR1 SQVTM, CDR2 ANQGSEA. The CDR3 sequence is 12 residues long. CDR3 DNA: TGCAGCGTTGCCGACGACAGGTTTGGCTACACCTTC. It translates to CSVADDRFGYTF.

This clone was counted between two and nine times. The V gene is TRBV6-5, the J gene TRBJ2-7; perhaps TRBD2 as D (6 bases). The CDR3 sequence is 14 residues long. Germline values: CDR1 MNHEY, CDR2 SVGAGI. Trimming removed 2 bases at V and 5 bases at J, with 13 bases between. DNA of the CDR3: TGTGCCAGCAGTTACCTCCGGGGGAGCGACGAGCAGTACTTC. Protein: CASSYLRGSDEQYF.

The V gene is TRBV3-1 (or the pseudogene TRBV3-2), the J gene TRBJ2-7; 8 nucleotides agree with TRBD2. Germline values: CDR1 LGHDT, CDR2 YNNKEL (reference sequence). The CDR3 has 15 amino acids. V shed 0 bases, J shed 2 bases, and the junction held 3 bases outside the gene matches. The CDR3 DNA sequence: TGTGCCAGCAGCCAAGATATGGGACTAGCCTACGAGCAGTACTTC. Protein: CASSQDMGLAYEQYF.

The rearrangement uses TRBV5-5 and TRBJ2-2; 13 positions agree with TRBD2. Germline lookup yields CDR1 SGHKS and CDR2 YYEKEE (reference sequence). The CDR3 is 15 residues long. Trimming at V came to 4 bases and at J to 13 bases, leaving 10 bases not matched to a gene. CDR3 region: CASSTGLAGDHVLFF. The DNA of the CDR3 is TGTGCCAGCAGCACCGGACTAGCGGGGGACCATGTGCTGTTTTTT.

This chain uses TRBV19 with TRBJ1-2, with D possibly matching TRBD1 (5 bases). CDR1 LNHDA and CDR2 SQIVND come from the germline V gene (reference sequence). This CDR3 contains 14 residues. V shed 3 bases and J shed 2 bases, with 10 bases lying between them. The CDR3 region has the DNA TGTGCCAGTAGTATCGGTGCAGGGAACTATGGCTACACCTTC. As protein: CASSIGAGNYGYTF.

This chain joins TRBV6-5 and TRBJ1-5; 7 bases are shared with TRBD1. Losses at the gene ends were 6 bases for V and 2 bases for J; bases not matched to a gene: 7. CDR1 and CDR2 from the germline V gene are MNHEY and SVGAGI. This CDR3 spans 15 amino acids. The CDR3 region is CASSRGQMGNQPQHF. Here the CDR3 DNA reads TGTGCCAGCAGCCGGGGACAGATGGGCAATCAGCCCCAGCATTTT.

The CDR3 spells CASISGANTGELFF. The CDR3 nucleotides are TGTGCCAGCATTTCGGGGGCGAACACCGGGGAGCTGTTTTTT. The J gene is TRBJ2-2, the V gene TRBV6-5; possibly TRBD2 for D (6 bases). CDR3 length equals 14 residues. With 7 bases removed from V and 0 bases from J, the gap between germline ends came to 9 bases. Germline V gene data show CDR1 as MNHEY and CDR2 as SVGAGI.

As DNA, the CDR3 is TGTGCCAGCAGTGCGCTAGGAGGACAGCAGTTCTTC. Protein sequence: CASSALGGQQFF. This chain uses TRBV6-4 with TRBJ2-1, with D possibly TRBD2 on 5 matching bases. This CDR3 comprises 12 residues. V lost 4 bases to trimming and J lost 11 bases, with 12 bases between them. The germline V gene encodes CDR1 MRHNA and CDR2 SNTAGT.

The chain employs TRBV2 and TRBJ1-1, with TRBD1 identical over 9 bases. J lost 5 bases, V lost 6 bases, and 7 bases had no gene match. This CDR3 is built from 14 residues. The germline CDR1 and CDR2 sequences are SNHLY and FYNNEI. CDR3 region: CASRGDRVKTEAFF. The CDR3, as DNA: TGTGCCAGCAGGGGGGACAGGGTTAAGACTGAAGCTTTCTTT.

The gene calls are TRBV19 and TRBJ2-3; possible D gene TRBD1, 6 bases. Germline-derived CDR1 and CDR2 are LNHDA and SQIVND (reference sequence). This CDR3 is built from 13 residues. V was trimmed by 3 bases and J by 4 bases, leaving 8 bases between them. The CDR3 nucleotides read TGTGCCAGTAGTATCCAGGGGCCAGATACGCAGTATTTT. The encoded protein is CASSIQGPDTQYF.